A single sample is the source of the 25 T cell receptor beta chains below, sequenced in a study of early T cells in non-severe SARS-CoV-2 infection. Each CDR3 protein gets one entry after TCRdb re-called the 5' RACE reads with MiXCR. The sample has tens of thousands of distinct CDR3 sequences; approximately 12% are singletons. Source: whole blood, taken at baseline. These receptors came from an adult who was a healthcare worker with PCR-confirmed SARS-CoV-2 infection or an uninfected control (not recorded which).

This clonotype was detected many times. This chain joins TRBV11-2 and TRBJ2-5, with 7 bases fitting TRBD1. V was pared by 2 bases and J by 2 bases, with 5 bases of the junction left unmatched. Germline CDR1 reads SGHAT; CDR2 reads FQNNGV. The CDR3 runs to 15 residues. The CDR3 is CASSLWGQLQETQYF. For the CDR3, the DNA is TGTGCCAGCAGCTTATGGGGACAGCTACAAGAGACCCAGTACTTC.

A few counts support this clonotype. This rearrangement joins TRBV12-3 or TRBV12-4 to TRBJ1-5; D remains ambiguous. The CDR3 consists of 16 residues. Trimming cost V 2 bases and J 1 base, with 12 bases left between them. CDR3 residues: CASSLRVSASNQPQHF. The CDR3 nucleotides read TGTGCCAGCAGTTTAAGGGTTTCGGCCAGCAATCAGCCCCAGCATTTT.

This clonotype was recorded a few times. This chain uses TRBV3-2 with TRBJ2-4. TRBV3-2 is an annotated pseudogene. The CDR3 consists of 16 residues. CDR3 sequence (DNA): TGTGCCAGCAGCCACTCACCGGGGCTAGCCAAAAACATTCAGTACTTC. Translation gives CASSHSPGLAKNIQYF.

This clonotype was detected once. The chain joins TRBV19 to TRBJ1-1, with D perhaps TRBD1 (5 bases). This CDR3 is 14 amino acids long. Trimming took 3 bases from V and 4 from J, leaving 12 bases between them. CDR1 is LNHDA and CDR2 is SQIVND in the germline V gene (reference sequence). The DNA for the CDR3 is TGTGCCAGTAGTATGGCAGGGTTTGGCACTGAAGCTTTCTTT. It specifies CASSMAGFGTEAFF.

The V call is TRBV19, the J call TRBJ1-1; perhaps TRBD1 as D (5 bases). Germline lookup yields CDR1 LNHDA and CDR2 SQIVND (reference sequence). The CDR3 is 13 amino acids. The V end was cut by 7 bases, the J end by 4 bases, with 13 bases between. The CDR3 nucleotides are TGTGCCAGTACTACAGGAGGGTTCACTGAAGCTTTCTTT. It encodes CASTTGGFTEAFF.

This clonotype occurred a few times. The chain combines TRBV2 with TRBJ1-1; 8 bases agree with TRBD1. The germline V gene has CDR1 SNHLY and CDR2 FYNNEI. The CDR3 is 15 residues long. V gave up 2 bases and J gave up 3 bases; unmatched junction bases: 5. CDR3 DNA sequence: TGTGCCAGCAGTGAACAGGGGGCATGGGACACTGAAGCTTTCTTT. Its translation is CASSEQGAWDTEAFF. The variable domain in full, completed from reference TRBV2 and TRBJ1-1, reads EPEVTQTPSHQVTQMGQEVILRCVPISNHLYFYWYRQILGQKVEFLVSFYNNEISEKSEIFDDQFSVERPDGSNFTLKIRSTKLEDSAMYFCASSEQGAWDTEAFFGQGTRLTVV.

This clonotype has more than one count but fewer than ten. The chain employs TRBV11-2 and TRBJ1-2; D not certain. The germline V gene has CDR1 SGHAT and CDR2 FQNNGV. With 1 base removed from V and 4 bases from J, the gap between germline ends came to 7 bases. This CDR3 spans 13 amino acids. The CDR3 protein is CASSLGRPYGYTF. The DNA for the CDR3 is TGTGCCAGCAGCTTAGGGAGACCCTATGGCTACACCTTC.

This clonotype appeared many times. The J gene is TRBJ2-7, the V gene TRBV28; D perhaps matches TRBD2 (6 bases). The length of the CDR3 is 13 residues. Trimming cost V 7 bases and J 2 bases, with 12 bases left between them. Germline CDR1 and CDR2: MDHEN and SYDVKM. This CDR3 is CASKSGFTYEQYF. CDR3 DNA sequence: TGTGCCAGCAAAAGCGGGTTCACCTACGAGCAGTACTTC.

The gene calls are TRBV19 and TRBJ2-7, with TRBD1 matching 7 bases. Germline assignment: CDR1 LNHDA and CDR2 SQIVND (reference sequence). Germline trimming cut 5 bases from V and 5 bases from J; bases unmatched to any gene: 3. This CDR3 has 12 residues. CDR3: CASSDRANEQYF. The CDR3 region has the DNA TGTGCCAGTAGTGACAGGGCGAACGAGCAGTACTTC. Looking up the rest from reference TRBV19 and TRBJ2-7 gives the full variable domain: DGGITQSPKYLFRKEGQNVTLSCEQNLNHDAMYWYRQDPGQGLRLIYYSQIVNDFQKGDIAEGYSVSREKKESFPLTVTSAQKNPTAFYLCASSDRANEQYFGPGTRLTVT.

J is TRBJ2-1 and V is TRBV4-3, with a tentative D call TRBD2 (6 bases). The CDR3 contains 15 residues. Per the germline V gene, CDR1 is LGHNA and CDR2 is YSLEER. Trimming took off 0 bases at V and 2 bases at J, with 8 bases between the two ends. The CDR3 here is CASSQDGSPYNEQFF. The CDR3 bases are TGCGCCAGCAGCCAAGACGGGAGCCCCTACAATGAGCAGTTCTTC.

This clonotype has only a few counts. The chain joins TRBV20-1 to TRBJ2-1; TRBD2 matches 10 bases. The germline V gene has CDR1 DFQATT and CDR2 SNEGSKA (reference sequence). The CDR3 loop spans 16 amino acids. The junction had 10 bases not matched to a gene; V was cut back by 0 bases and J by 8 bases. The CDR3 DNA sequence: TGCAGTGCTAGAGACGCAAGAGCGGGAGGGCCGGATGAGCAGTTCTTC. Translation: CSARDARAGGPDEQFF.

This clonotype was detected many times. The gene calls are TRBV28 and TRBJ1-5; D gene uncertain. V gave up 4 bases and J gave up 4 bases, with 11 bases separating them. The CDR3 contains 14 residues. CDR1 and CDR2 from the germline V gene are MDHEN and SYDVKM. CDR3 amino acids: CASSYDGQNQPQHF. In DNA, the CDR3 is TGTGCCAGCAGTTACGACGGGCAGAATCAGCCCCAGCATTTT.

This clonotype has at least ten counts. The rearrangement joins TRBV9 to TRBJ2-1, with 9 bases that match TRBD2. Germline V gene sequence: CDR1 SGDLS, CDR2 YYNGEE. V lost 4 bases to trimming and J lost 5 bases; unmatched junction nucleotides: 7. The CDR3 is made up of 15 amino acids. The CDR3 spells CASSISGSPNNEQFF. CDR3 in DNA: TGTGCCAGCAGCATTAGCGGGAGTCCCAACAATGAGCAGTTCTTC.

The chain carries TRBV6-6 and TRBJ2-1; D not resolved. The CDR3 has 14 residues. V was clipped by 0 bases and J by 7 bases, with 10 bases between them. CDR1 is MNHNY, CDR2 SVGAGI, per germline (reference sequence). The CDR3 region is CASSYSLRWNEQFF. Written as DNA, the CDR3 is TGTGCCAGCAGTTACTCGCTCAGGTGGAATGAGCAGTTCTTC.

The sample holds many counts of this clonotype. The chain uses TRBV7-9 and TRBJ1-1; D remains unclear. Trimming left V 1 base short and J 7 bases short, with 10 bases between. This CDR3 contains 13 residues. CDR1 is SEHNR, CDR2 FQNEAQ, per germline (reference sequence). The CDR3 DNA sequence: TGTGCCAGCAGCTTAGACGGCGGCAGTGAAGCTTTCTTT. Translation: CASSLDGGSEAFF.

The V gene is TRBV12-3 or TRBV12-4, the J gene TRBJ2-6, with D perhaps given as TRBD1 or TRBD2 (6 bases each). V lost 3 bases to trimming and J lost 0 bases, with 12 bases between them. The CDR3 length is 17 residues. The chain's CDR3 is CASSLGGSSSGANVLTF. The CDR3 nucleotides are TGTGCCAGCAGTTTGGGGGGCTCTAGCTCTGGGGCCAACGTCCTGACTTTC.

A few counts support this clonotype. CDR3 sequence: CASSLRSNYGYTF. CDR3 nucleotides: TGTGCCAGCAGCTTGCGGTCTAACTATGGCTACACCTTC. This chain uses TRBV5-5 with TRBJ1-2, with D unclear. This CDR3 is 13 amino acids long. Trimming removed 1 base from V and 0 bases from J, with 4 bases in between. Germline-derived CDR1 and CDR2 are SGHKS and YYEKEE (reference sequence).

This chain links TRBV29-1 with TRBJ2-1; TRBD2 aligns across 8 bases. CDR1 is SQVTM and CDR2 is ANQGSEA in the germline V gene. CDR3 length equals 13 residues. Germline trimming cut 8 bases from V and 3 bases from J; bases unmatched to any gene: 6. For the CDR3, the DNA is TGCAGCCTTCGGGAGGGAATCTACAATGAGCAGTTCTTC. This gives the protein CSLREGIYNEQFF.

The chain recombines TRBV7-6 with TRBJ1-4; D possibly corresponds to TRBD1 (6 bases). Germline CDR1 is SGHVS and CDR2 is FNYEAQ. The CDR3 is made up of 15 amino acids. Deletions cut 5 bases from V and 3 bases from J, with 13 bases between. The CDR3: CASSRTGSANEKLFF. CDR3 sequence (DNA): TGTGCCAGCAGCAGAACAGGGAGTGCTAATGAAAAACTGTTTTTT.

The rearrangement uses TRBV6-2 or TRBV6-3 and TRBJ1-2; 8 bases align to TRBD1. The CDR3 extends over 13 amino acids. From germline, CDR1 is MNHEY and CDR2 SVGEGT. J gave up 8 bases and V 4 bases, and 6 bases lay outside the gene matches. CDR3 in DNA: TGTGCCAGCAGTTTGGACAGGGTGCGAGGCTACACCTTC. Amino acids: CASSLDRVRGYTF.

This sequence joins TRBV5-5 and TRBJ1-1; D uncertain. Germline V gives CDR1 SGHKS, CDR2 YYEKEE (reference sequence). Deletions cut 6 bases from V and 0 bases from J, with 12 bases between. The CDR3 consists of 14 residues. The CDR3 DNA reads as TGTGCCAGCATCCCAGGTCTCTTGAACACTGAAGCTTTCTTT. Its translation is CASIPGLLNTEAFF.

This clonotype was seen ten or more times. The chain employs TRBV28 and TRBJ2-1; D possibly corresponds to TRBD1 (5 bases). CDR3 length equals 15 residues. Looked up from germline, CDR1 is MDHEN and CDR2 is SYDVKM. Trimming removed 6 bases at V and 5 bases at J, with 17 bases between. CDR3 amino acids: CASSGLFGADNEQFF. DNA for the CDR3: TGTGCCAGCAGCGGTTTATTTGGGGCAGACAATGAGCAGTTCTTC.

The V and J genes are TRBV11-2 and TRBJ1-4; tentative D call: TRBD1 (6 bases). The CDR3 consists of 14 residues. V was trimmed by 1 base and J by 7 bases, leaving 10 bases between them. Germline lookup yields CDR1 SGHAT and CDR2 FQNNGV. The CDR3 nucleotides read TGTGCCAGCAGCTTAGGGCAGGGGCCTGAAAAACTGTTTTTT. This codes for CASSLGQGPEKLFF.

Ten or more counts support this clonotype. The V and J genes are TRBV6-5 and TRBJ1-3; D is perhaps TRBD1 (5 bases). V shed 4 bases and J shed 6 bases, with 16 bases lying between them. CDR3 size: 15 residues. Germline CDR1 MNHEY, CDR2 SVGAGI. In DNA form, the CDR3 reads TGTGCCAGCAGTTCCACGGGGGAGAGTGAAAACACCATATATTTT. Its translation: CASSSTGESENTIYF.

The V gene is TRBV6-2 or TRBV6-3, the J gene TRBJ2-3; 10 bases are shared with TRBD2. The trim removed 10 bases at V and 1 base at J, leaving 17 bases unmatched. The CDR3 has 18 amino acids. Germline CDR1 MNHEY, CDR2 SVGEGT. The CDR3 DNA reads TGTGCCACCGCGGGGACGATAATGACTAGCGGGCGCACAGATACGCAGTATTTT. It is translated as CATAGTIMTSGRTDTQYF.